Below are 17 T cell receptor beta chains sequenced from a single sample in a study of T cells in Graves' hyperthyroidism and ophthalmopathy. The investigators amplified TCR beta CDR3 regions from RNA transcripts. The HTBI set primed first-round TCR CDR3 RT-PCR. Via MiXCR, TCRdb re-called the multiplex PCR reads, giving one row per CDR3 protein. The sample lists some 300,000 distinct CDR3 sequences; about 14% were seen once. Sequencing was performed on blood. All receptors derive from a woman in her thirties with Graves' hyperthyroidism that later progressed to Graves' ophthalmopathy.

As concerns this clonotype: A much larger clonotype is one base distant, so this may be a read error. J is TRBJ2-3 and V is TRBV11-2; D not certain. The J call may be wrong; the DNA end is better matched by TRBJ1-5. The CDR3 runs 16 residues. CDR1 and CDR2 (germline): SGHAT, FQNNGV. CDR3 nucleotide sequence: TGTGCCAGCAGCTCTGAGCCAACGGGAGGGCCGAATACGCAGCATTTT. Residues: CASSSEPTGGPNTQHF.

This clonotype showed up many times. V and J are TRBV28 and TRBJ2-1; 11 bases fit TRBD1. This CDR3 is 15 amino acids long. Germline V gene sequence: CDR1 MDHEN, CDR2 SYDVKM. J lost 8 bases, V lost 6 bases, and 9 bases had no gene match. The CDR3 region has the DNA TGTGCCAGCAGCGGGGCGGACAGGGGGCATGATGAGCAGTTCTTC. Its protein product is CASSGADRGHDEQFF.

This clonotype was counted only a few times. The gene calls are TRBV30 and TRBJ1-3; D is possibly TRBD1 (6 bases). Germline CDR1 and CDR2: GTSNPN and SVGIG (reference sequence). V lost 3 bases to trimming and J lost 0 bases, with 15 bases between them. The CDR3 totals 16 residues. The CDR3: CAWRPLDRTSGNTIYF. The DNA of the CDR3 is TGTGCCTGGAGACCACTCGACAGGACCTCTGGAAACACCATATATTTT.

This clonotype was counted ten times or more. This chain connects TRBV27 to TRBJ1-6; possibly TRBD1 for D (5 bases). CDR1 and CDR2 (germline): MNHEY, SMNVEV (reference sequence). This CDR3 spans 17 amino acids. V was pared by 0 bases and J by 6 bases, with 15 bases between. In DNA, the CDR3 is TGTGCCAGCAGTTTATCCGTCGGGGACCAGTTTAATTCACCCCTCCACTTT. Protein: CASSLSVGDQFNSPLHF.

The sample holds many counts of this clonotype. This rearrangement joins TRBV20-1 to TRBJ2-1, with D possibly matching TRBD2 (6 bases). Germline lookup yields CDR1 DFQATT and CDR2 SNEGSKA (reference sequence). Trimming took off 4 bases at V and 6 bases at J, with 16 bases between the two ends. The CDR3 sequence is 14 residues long. This CDR3 reads CSATKLGRGNEQFF. The CDR3 nucleotides read TGCAGTGCTACTAAGCTCGGGAGAGGCAATGAGCAGTTCTTC.

This sequence joins TRBV28 and TRBJ2-1, with 11 nucleotides matching TRBD2. In germline, CDR1 is MDHEN, CDR2 SYDVKM. This CDR3 has 20 amino acids. The J segment lost 0 bases and the V segment lost 4 bases, leaving 14 bases of the junction unmatched. CDR3 nucleotide sequence: TGTGCCAGCAGTTCCCTTCCCGGGACTAGCGGCAGGAGCTCCTACAATGAGCAGTTCTTC. The encoded protein is CASSSLPGTSGRSSYNEQFF.

The chain has TRBV7-9 and TRBJ2-5; the match to TRBD2 covers 7 bases. The CDR3 has 14 amino acids. V shed 0 bases, J shed 5 bases, and the junction held 3 bases outside the gene matches. Germline V gene lookup returns CDR1 SEHNR and CDR2 FQNEAQ (reference sequence). CDR3 sequence: CASSLAGGSETQYF. CDR3 DNA sequence: TGTGCCAGCAGCTTAGCGGGGGGGTCGGAGACCCAGTACTTC.

This clonotype was seen many times. This chain connects TRBV20-1 to TRBJ1-5; D may be TRBD1 (5 bases). This CDR3 comprises 13 residues. The V and J ends lost 5 bases and 2 bases respectively, with 10 bases between them. Germline loops: CDR1 DFQATT, CDR2 SNEGSKA (reference sequence). This CDR3 is CSAGGGGNQPQHF. The CDR3 DNA is TGCAGTGCTGGCGGGGGTGGCAATCAGCCCCAGCATTTT.

V and J are TRBV20-1 and TRBJ1-5; TRBD1 matches 7 bases. The germline V gene has CDR1 DFQATT and CDR2 SNEGSKA (reference sequence). This CDR3 comprises 17 residues. Trimming took 2 bases from V and 4 from J; bases not matched to a gene: 14. The CDR3 DNA follows: TGCAGTGCTAGACTCCCTACAGGGGCCGGGCGAAATCAGCCCCAGCATTTT. Translating it yields CSARLPTGAGRNQPQHF.

This clonotype was observed at least ten times. J is TRBJ2-7 and V is TRBV27; 10 bases fit TRBD2. The CDR3 runs to 15 residues. The V gene's germline CDR1 is MNHEY and CDR2 SMNVEV (reference sequence). V shed 2 bases, J shed 2 bases, and the junction held 3 bases outside the gene matches. CDR3 sequence (DNA): TGTGCCAGCAGTTTACGAGGACTAGCGGCCTACGAGCAGTACTTC. This translates into CASSLRGLAAYEQYF.

This clonotype has at least ten counts. The V call is TRBV3-1, the J call TRBJ2-4, with TRBD2 matching over 8 bases. The CDR3 has 17 amino acids. V lost 1 base, J lost 0 bases, and 5 bases stayed unmatched. Germline V gene sequence: CDR1 LGHDT, CDR2 YNNKEL (reference sequence). CDR3 residues: CASSQAGLAGAKNIQYF. As DNA, the CDR3 is TGTGCCAGCAGCCAAGCAGGGCTAGCGGGAGCCAAAAACATTCAGTACTTC.

Many counts were recorded for this clonotype. The V call is TRBV3-1, the J call TRBJ1-3, with D hard to call. V lost 1 base, J lost 8 bases, and 12 bases lay in between. The CDR3 contains 14 residues. The germline CDR1 and CDR2 sequences are LGHDT and YNNKEL (reference sequence). CDR3 sequence (DNA): TGTGCCAGCAGCCAAGTGGCGGTTCCGCACACCATATATTTT. Amino acids: CASSQVAVPHTIYF.

This clonotype was seen at least ten times. This chain uses TRBV6-2 or TRBV6-3 with TRBJ1-2, with TRBD1 matching 8 bases. V gave up 2 bases and J gave up 5 bases; unmatched junction bases: 7. The germline gives CDR1 MNHEY, CDR2 SVGEGT. There are 15 residues in the CDR3. The DNA of the CDR3 is TGTGCCAGCAGTTACCCATCCGGGACAGGTTATGGCTACACCTTC. Amino acid sequence: CASSYPSGTGYGYTF.

The chain combines TRBV27 with TRBJ2-1; 7 positions agree with TRBD2. The V and J ends lost 3 bases and 7 bases, in that order; junction bases with no gene match: 3. The CDR3 runs 13 residues. Germline CDR1 reads MNHEY; CDR2 reads SMNVEV (reference sequence). The CDR3: CASSFTSDNEQFF. For the CDR3, the DNA is TGTGCCAGCAGTTTTACTAGCGATAATGAGCAGTTCTTC.

This clonotype was counted at least ten times. V usage is TRBV2 and J usage is TRBJ2-5; D uncertain. The V end was cut by 0 bases, the J end by 2 bases, with 13 bases between. This CDR3 is 16 amino acids long. CDR1 SNHLY and CDR2 FYNNEI come from the germline V gene. For the CDR3, the DNA is TGTGCCAGCAGTGAAGCAAGTCGGGTGGGACAAGAGACCCAGTACTTC. The encoded protein is CASSEASRVGQETQYF.

There are many counts of this clonotype. The chain has TRBV9 and TRBJ2-1; 8 bases line up with TRBD2. The V gene's germline CDR1 is SGDLS and CDR2 YYNGEE. The V and J ends lost 4 bases and 5 bases, in that order; junction bases with no gene match: 5. This CDR3 contains 14 residues. CDR3 in amino acids: CASSLSGTDNEQFF. The CDR3 bases are TGTGCCAGCAGCCTTAGCGGGACCGACAATGAGCAGTTCTTC.

The V and J genes are TRBV5-4 and TRBJ2-1, with D perhaps given as TRBD1 or TRBD2 (5 bases each). Germline V CDR1 and CDR2: SGHNT, YYREEE (reference sequence). The CDR3 spans 15 residues. V shed 3 bases and J shed 8 bases, with 18 bases lying between them. The CDR3: CASSSWDRRRDEQFF. The CDR3 coding sequence is TGTGCCAGCAGCTCGTGGGACCGCCGAAGGGATGAGCAGTTCTTC. The variable domain in full, completed from reference TRBV5-4 and TRBJ2-1, reads ETGVTQSPTHLIKTRGQQVTLRCSSQSGHNTVSWYQQALGQGPQFIFQYYREEENGRGNFPPRFSGLQFPNYSSELNVNALELDDSALYLCASSSWDRRRDEQFFGPGTRLTVL.